This T cell receptor beta chain was sequenced during a study of T cell clones after liver transplantation. Study details: Liver transplant recipients had immunosuppression withdrawal attempted within 2 years.

Trimming cost V 1 base and J 5 bases; bases outside gene matches: 3. The CDR3 runs 14 residues. Per the germline V gene, CDR1 is GTSNPN and CDR2 is SVGIG (reference sequence). Data came from immunoSEQ multiplex PCR; TCRdb stores just in-frame clones and leaves some out. The data contain tens of thousands of clones, 71% of them singletons. The chain joins TRBV30 to TRBJ2-5, with 11 bases lining up with TRBD2. The TCR originated in a human donor who received a liver transplant. Here the sequenced sample was CD4+ T cells from blood, taken before liver transplant. The CDR3 coding sequence is TGTGCCTGGAGTGGGACTAGCGGGCTGGAGACCCAGTACTTC. This encodes CAWSGTSGLETQYF.